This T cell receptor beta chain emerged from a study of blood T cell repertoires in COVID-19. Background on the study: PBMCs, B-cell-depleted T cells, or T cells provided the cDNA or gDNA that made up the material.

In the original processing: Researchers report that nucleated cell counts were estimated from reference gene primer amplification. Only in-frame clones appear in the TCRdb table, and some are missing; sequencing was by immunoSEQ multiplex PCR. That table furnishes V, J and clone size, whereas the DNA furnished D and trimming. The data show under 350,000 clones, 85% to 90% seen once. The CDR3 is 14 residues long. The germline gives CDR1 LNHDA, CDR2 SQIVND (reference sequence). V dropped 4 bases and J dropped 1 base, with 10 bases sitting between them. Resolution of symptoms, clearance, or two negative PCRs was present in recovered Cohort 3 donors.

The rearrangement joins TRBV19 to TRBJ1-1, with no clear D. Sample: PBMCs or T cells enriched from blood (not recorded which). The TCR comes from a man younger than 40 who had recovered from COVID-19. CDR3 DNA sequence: TGTGCCAGTAGTACTGTTGCCGGGAACACTGAAGCTTTCTTT. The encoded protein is CASSTVAGNTEAFF.